This passage covers 21 T cell receptor beta chains from one sample sequenced in a study of radiotherapy plus CTLA-4 blockade in lung cancer. This table comes from immunoSEQ multiplex PCR, and its TCRdb copy is limited to in-frame clones, with some not included. The table records roughly 54,000 clones, more than 60% of them present only once. The sequenced sample was peripheral blood, obtained from a patient treated with radiotherapy plus ipilimumab. All receptors come from a human donor with non-small cell lung cancer who had a partial response to radiotherapy plus ipilimumab.

This clone was counted only a few times. This chain connects TRBV9 to TRBJ2-3; D is possibly TRBD1 (6 bases). The CDR3 spans 16 residues. The germline CDR1 and CDR2 sequences are SGDLS and YYNGEE. V gave up 4 bases and J gave up 0 bases, with 15 bases separating them. CDR3 region: CASSLGNRESTDTQYF. In DNA, the CDR3 is TGTGCCAGCAGCTTAGGAAACAGGGAAAGCACAGATACGCAGTATTTT.

The V gene is TRBV6-5, the J gene TRBJ1-2; D unclear. CDR1 is MNHEY and CDR2 is SVGAGI in the germline V gene. The V end lost 2 bases, the J end lost 3 bases, and 4 bases lay between the germline ends. The CDR3 runs 12 residues. CDR3 sequence reads: CASSYEDYGYTF. Here the CDR3 DNA reads TGTGCCAGCAGTTACGAGGACTATGGCTACACCTTC.

The J gene is TRBJ1-2, the V gene TRBV5-4; D is possibly TRBD1 (5 bases). This CDR3 has 15 residues. V was cut by 0 bases and J by 6 bases, with 15 bases left in between. CDR1 and CDR2 (germline): SGHNT, YYREEE (reference sequence). Here the CDR3 DNA reads TGTGCCAGCAGCTTGGCCCCCGCAGGGAATGATGGCTACACCTTC. As protein: CASSLAPAGNDGYTF.

This clone has more than one count but fewer than ten. The DNA for the CDR3 is TGTGCCTGGAGCCGGACAGGGAATCTTCCAGATACGCAGTATTTT. It specifies CAWSRTGNLPDTQYF. The chain recombines TRBV30 with TRBJ2-3; TRBD1 matches 8 bases. The CDR3 sequence is 15 residues long. CDR1 GTSNPN and CDR2 SVGIG come from the germline V gene (reference sequence). With 3 bases clipped from V and 4 bases from J, the junction kept 9 bases outside the gene matches.

V is TRBV9 and J is TRBJ2-3; a possible D gene is TRBD1 (5 bases). CDR3 length: 16 amino acids. Germline V lookup: CDR1 SGDLS, CDR2 YYNGEE. V lost 0 bases, J lost 6 bases, and 17 bases lay in between. The DNA of the CDR3 is TGTGCCAGCAGCGTAGGAGTGGGGCCTTTAGCCGATACGCAGTATTTT. Protein sequence: CASSVGVGPLADTQYF.

The chain uses TRBV9 and TRBJ1-2; D is uncertain. The CDR3 covers 14 residues. Deletions cut 1 base from V and 6 bases from J, with 13 bases between. Germline V CDR1 and CDR2: SGDLS, YYNGEE. The CDR3 sequence is CASSVPGKGDGYTF. DNA of the CDR3: TGTGCCAGCAGCGTACCCGGGAAAGGTGATGGCTACACCTTC.

The rearrangement links TRBV2 to TRBJ2-1; 7 bases map to TRBD2. J was trimmed by 0 bases and V by 4 bases; bases with no gene match: 0. The CDR3 spans 14 residues. In germline, CDR1 is SNHLY, CDR2 FYNNEI. The CDR3 sequence: CASSGEGSYNEQFF. The CDR3 DNA sequence: TGTGCCAGCAGTGGGGAGGGCTCCTACAATGAGCAGTTCTTC.

The chain is built from TRBV7-2 and TRBJ2-3; 7 positions match TRBD1. CDR1 and CDR2 from the germline V gene are SGHTA and FQGNSA. With 3 bases clipped from V and 4 bases from J, the junction kept 4 bases outside the gene matches. The CDR3 covers 14 residues. CDR3 region: CASSFRTGPDTQYF. CDR3 sequence (DNA): TGTGCCAGCAGCTTCCGGACAGGCCCAGATACGCAGTATTTT.

The gene calls are TRBV10-3 and TRBJ1-2; possible D gene TRBD1, 6 bases. The germline V gene has CDR1 ENHRY and CDR2 SYGVKD. Trimming cost V 2 bases and J 6 bases, with 19 bases left between them. The CDR3 length is 16 residues. The CDR3 region is CAISERPVRGKDGYTF. The CDR3 nucleotides read TGTGCCATCAGTGAGAGGCCGGTCAGGGGCAAAGATGGCTACACCTTC.

The chain joins TRBV9 to TRBJ2-1; perhaps TRBD1 as D (6 bases). Trimming left V 1 base short and J 7 bases short, with 12 bases between. The CDR3 consists of 14 residues. The germline V gene has CDR1 SGDLS and CDR2 YYNGEE. The DNA of the CDR3 is TGTGCCAGCAGCGTATTTCAGGGGAGTAATGAGCAGTTCTTC. This gives the protein CASSVFQGSNEQFF.

V is TRBV19 and J is TRBJ2-7; 7 nucleotides agree with TRBD2. V gave up 9 bases and J gave up 0 bases; unmatched junction bases: 17. Per germline, CDR1 LNHDA and CDR2 SQIVND (reference sequence). The CDR3 extends over 17 amino acids. The CDR3 region has the DNA TGTGCCAGCCTCCCTCGCGCGGGACTACCTAGCTCCTACGAGCAGTACTTC. Protein: CASLPRAGLPSSYEQYF.

J is TRBJ1-2 and V is TRBV29-1, with a weak D call TRBD1 (5 bases). V was clipped by 3 bases and J by 4 bases, with 18 bases between them. The CDR3 length is 15 residues. CDR1 SQVTM and CDR2 ANQGSEA come from the germline V gene. CDR3 in amino acids: CSVDVGASFPYGYTF. In nucleotides, the CDR3 is TGCAGCGTTGATGTTGGGGCGTCCTTCCCCTATGGCTACACCTTC.

The V gene is TRBV5-4, the J gene TRBJ1-4; 7 bases align to TRBD1. The germline gives CDR1 SGHNT, CDR2 YYREEE (reference sequence). This CDR3 contains 15 residues. The trim removed 4 bases at V and 5 bases at J, leaving 8 bases unmatched. The CDR3 region is CASSLVGRGNEKLFF. CDR3 nucleotides: TGTGCCAGCAGCCTGGTCGGCAGGGGGAATGAAAAACTGTTTTTT.

This clone was seen more than once but under ten times. The chain has TRBV6-6 and TRBJ2-3; TRBD2 might be the D (5 bases). The germline V and J ends were trimmed by 7 bases and 1 base, with 12 bases remaining between them. This CDR3 is 14 amino acids long. From germline, CDR1 is MNHNY and CDR2 SVGAGI (reference sequence). CDR3 DNA: TGTGCCAGCATGAGCACCGGGGGCACAGATACGCAGTATTTT. Translated, it gives CASMSTGGTDTQYF.

This chain uses TRBV5-1 with TRBJ1-2, with D possibly TRBD1 on 6 matching bases. This CDR3 contains 14 residues. The germline V gene encodes CDR1 SGHRS and CDR2 YFSETQ. The V end lost 0 bases, the J end lost 2 bases, and 8 bases lay between the germline ends. CDR3 residues: CASSLAGANYGYTF. The CDR3 DNA reads TGCGCCAGCAGCTTGGCAGGGGCGAACTATGGCTACACCTTC.

This chain connects TRBV27 to TRBJ1-1, with no clear D. CDR1 is MNHEY and CDR2 is SMNVEV in the germline V gene (reference sequence). This CDR3 spans 12 amino acids. Trimming removed 5 bases from V and 4 bases from J, with 8 bases in between. CDR3 in amino acids: CASSTRGTEAFF. CDR3 DNA sequence: TGTGCCAGCAGTACGCGGGGCACTGAAGCTTTCTTT.

The chain is built from TRBV15 and TRBJ2-1; 8 nucleotides agree with TRBD1. Germline trimming cut 1 base from V and 6 bases from J; bases unmatched to any gene: 5. The CDR3 runs to 15 residues. The germline CDR1 and CDR2 sequences are LNHNV and YYDKDF (reference sequence). The CDR3 region has the DNA TGTGCCACCAGCAGAGTGCAGGGGGCGGCCAATGAGCAGTTCTTC. Residues: CATSRVQGAANEQFF.

V and J are TRBV10-2 and TRBJ2-3; TRBD1 agrees at 9 bases. CDR1 WSHSY and CDR2 SAAADI come from the germline V gene. The CDR3 contains 16 residues. With V trimmed by 6 bases and J by 1 base, 8 bases remained unmatched. The CDR3 nucleotides read TGCGCCAGCAGAATCGGGACAGGGCCTCGCACAGATACGCAGTATTTT. The encoded protein is CASRIGTGPRTDTQYF.

Remarks on this clone: The germline gene is not matched at one end of the junction; a read error may be the cause. This rearrangement joins TRBV19 to TRBJ2-5; the D gene is possibly TRBD2 (6 bases). Germline CDR1 and CDR2: LNHDA and SQIVND (reference sequence). CDR3 length: 15 residues. The CDR3 coding sequence is TGTGCCAGTAGTCCATTGGGGACTTCGGGAGAGGCCCAGTACTTC. Protein: CASSPLGTSGEAQYF.

The chain joins TRBV12-5 to TRBJ2-1; 7 positions agree with TRBD1. Trimming removed 1 base from V and 0 bases from J; junction bases left unmatched: 9. Germline V CDR1 and CDR2: LGHNT, FRNRAP. The CDR3 is made up of 18 amino acids. This CDR3 reads CASGLGGQLLSSYNEQFF. CDR3 nucleotide sequence: TGTGCTAGTGGTTTGGGGGGACAGCTCCTTAGCTCCTACAATGAGCAGTTCTTC. The complete variable domain, with remaining parts taken from reference TRBV12-5 and TRBJ2-1, reads DARVTQTPRHKVTEMGQEVTMRCQPILGHNTVFWYRQTMMQGLELLAYFRNRAPLDDSGMPKDRFSAEMPDATLATLKIQPSEPRDSAVYFCASGLGGQLLSSYNEQFFGPGTRLTVL.

The J gene is TRBJ2-7, the V gene TRBV19; TRBD2 agrees at 8 bases. The CDR3 is 17 amino acids. J was trimmed by 5 bases and V by 3 bases; bases with no gene match: 15. Per the germline V gene, CDR1 is LNHDA and CDR2 is SQIVND (reference sequence). The DNA of the CDR3 is TGTGCCAGTAGTATGGGGTTAAAGGGACTAGACTCAGACGAGCAGTACTTC. Its translation is CASSMGLKGLDSDEQYF.